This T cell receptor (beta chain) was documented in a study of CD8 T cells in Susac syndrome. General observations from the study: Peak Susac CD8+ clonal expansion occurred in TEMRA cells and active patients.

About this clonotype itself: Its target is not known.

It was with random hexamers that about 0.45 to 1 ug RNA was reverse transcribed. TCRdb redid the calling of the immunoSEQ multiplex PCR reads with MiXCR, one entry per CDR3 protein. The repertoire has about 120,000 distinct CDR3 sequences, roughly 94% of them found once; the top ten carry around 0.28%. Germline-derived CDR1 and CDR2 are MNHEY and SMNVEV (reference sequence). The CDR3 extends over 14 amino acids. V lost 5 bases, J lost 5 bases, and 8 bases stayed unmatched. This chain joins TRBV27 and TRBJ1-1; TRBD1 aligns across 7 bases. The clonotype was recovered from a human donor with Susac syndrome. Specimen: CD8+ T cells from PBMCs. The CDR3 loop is CASSQSRGRTEAFF. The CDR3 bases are TGTGCCAGCAGTCAGTCTAGGGGGCGGACTGAAGCTTTCTTT.